A selection of T cell receptor beta chains follows, all from one sample in a study of molecular identifiers for immune sequencing clone quantification. Each CDR3 protein gets one entry after TCRdb re-called the PCR reads with MiXCR. The sample holds about 640,000 distinct CDR3 sequences; approximately 20% are singletons and the top ten take roughly 0.9%. Sample: naive CD8+ T cells from blood, with Jurkat cell RNA spiked in. These receptor sequences come from a human donor in good health. Some libraries in this study had Jurkat cell RNA spiked in. Both conserved end residues are trimmed from each CDR3. Each record gives: J gene, V gene, CDR3 protein.

TRBJ2-3,TRBV7-7,ASSLVFPRSPRSTQY
TRBJ2-2,TRBV6-5,ASRTADTGELF
TRBJ2-1,TRBV6-5,ASSWTTGPDLF
TRBJ1-1,TRBV4-1,ASSHILQNTEAF
TRBJ2-3,TRBV9,ASSVALAGGPSTDTQY
TRBJ2-1,TRBV19,ASSIGAGAGAYNEQS
TRBJ2-3,TRBV5-3,ASSAGLYTDTQY
TRBJ2-7,TRBV28,ASSYTDSYEQY
TRBJ2-7,TRBV19,ASSIVGGVGYEQY
TRBJ2-7,TRBV11-1,ASSRRTGGSYEQY
TRBJ2-3,TRBV2,ASSEALDGSTDTQY
TRBJ2-3,TRBV20-1,SARETGGSTDTQY
TRBJ1-4,TRBV7-9,ASSQPAGADEKLF
TRBJ1-2,TRBV4-3,ASSQGVRQSTYGYT
TRBJ1-2,TRBV5-6,ASSSDGFPWYGHT
TRBJ1-5,TRBV5-6,ASSLSSSNQPQH
TRBJ2-1,TRBV7-9,ASLGVANEQF
TRBJ2-7,TRBV19,ASSRDSPPPYEQY
TRBJ1-1,TRBV5-5,ASSFSGHEAF
TRBJ2-3,TRBV9,ASSVDLAGITDTQY
TRBJ2-1,TRBV7-8,ASSHVDRGLDNEQF
TRBJ2-1,TRBV20-1,SAREKGESYNEQF
TRBJ2-7,TRBV7-9,ASSLGRGVQY
TRBJ2-3,TRBV5-1,ASSVGQGYTDTQY
TRBJ1-4,TRBV27,ASSTWGGGSEKLF
TRBJ2-1,TRBV11-2,ASSPGRAGYNYNEQF
TRBJ1-2,TRBV19,ASSPQGVGNYGYT
TRBJ2-7,TRBV9,ASSPGPASYEQY
TRBJ2-1,TRBV7-3,ASSLASAGGNEQF
TRBJ1-6,TRBV5-6,ASSLLESSYNSPLH
TRBJ2-3,TRBV29-1,GVYPGTSGRVTDTQY
TRBJ2-7,TRBV4-2,ASSQGRAGGYEQY
TRBJ2-1,TRBV20-1,SARSGEASGSRNNEQF
TRBJ1-1,TRBV6-5,ASSSEYGDEAF
TRBJ1-1,TRBV7-9,ASSARSTEAF
TRBJ2-1,TRBV5-1,ASSHSGSLSSYNEQF
TRBJ1-2,TRBV7-2,ASSQSGSGLWNGYT
TRBJ1-5,TRBV2,ASSERARGVNQPQH
TRBJ2-1,TRBV9,ASSVRGNSYNEQF
TRBJ2-7,TRBV4-1,ASSQDVRRELYEQY
TRBJ2-7,TRBV6-5,ASSPLRGGPDEQY
TRBJ2-3,TRBV10-2,ASSDPGTLNPDTQY
TRBJ1-1,TRBV9,ASSVSGTGPAEAF
TRBJ2-4,TRBV7-8,VSSLGLKNQAKNIQY
TRBJ2-7,TRBV6-1,ASSDELGTAYEQY
TRBJ2-7,TRBV19,ASSWTVGDFSYERY
TRBJ2-7,TRBV6-2/TRBV6-3,ATGSSYEQY
TRBJ2-1,TRBV4-3,ASSQEASGASYNEQF
TRBJ1-5,TRBV6-5,ASSPGTVQRGGQPQH
TRBJ2-3,TRBV4-3,ASSHLVGQGTDTQY
TRBJ2-1,TRBV6-6,ASSYSGQGAYNEQF
TRBJ2-1,TRBV28,ASTPILAGQIDEQF
TRBJ2-3,TRBV12-3/TRBV12-4,ALLAHTDTQY
TRBJ2-7,TRBV12-2,ASRLGGKGLAGSPNEQY
TRBJ2-7,TRBV7-3,ASSLGPRGSYEQY
TRBJ2-1,TRBV10-3,AISARTGAANEQF
TRBJ2-2,TRBV9,ASSVAGAVSSSRGATGELF
TRBJ2-1,TRBV11-3,ASSSSDRTEYNEQF
TRBJ2-5,TRBV7-3,ASSLGLLGGGETQY